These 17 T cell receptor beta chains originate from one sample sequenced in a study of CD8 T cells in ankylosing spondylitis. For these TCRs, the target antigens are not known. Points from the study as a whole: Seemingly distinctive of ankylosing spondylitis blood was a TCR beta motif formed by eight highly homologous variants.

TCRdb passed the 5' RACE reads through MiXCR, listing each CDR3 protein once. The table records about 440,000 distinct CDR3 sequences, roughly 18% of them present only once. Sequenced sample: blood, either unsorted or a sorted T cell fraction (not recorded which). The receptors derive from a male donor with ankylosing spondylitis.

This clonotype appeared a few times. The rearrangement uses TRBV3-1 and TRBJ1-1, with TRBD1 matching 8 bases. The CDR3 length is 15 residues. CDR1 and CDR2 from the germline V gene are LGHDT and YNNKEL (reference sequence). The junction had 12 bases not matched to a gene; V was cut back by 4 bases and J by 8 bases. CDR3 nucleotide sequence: TGTGCCAGCAGCCCCCGACAGGGGACCAGCCGCGAAGCTTTCTTT. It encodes CASSPRQGTSREAFF.

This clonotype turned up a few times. In DNA form, the CDR3 reads TGTGCCAGCAGCCAGCGATTCCCGGGGTCTGGAGCTAATGAAAAACTGTTTTTT. Protein product: CASSQRFPGSGANEKLFF. V is TRBV6-1 and J is TRBJ1-4; D gene unclear. V lost 6 bases and J lost 3, with 23 bases in between. CDR1 and CDR2 (germline): MNHNS, SASEGT. This CDR3 contains 18 residues.

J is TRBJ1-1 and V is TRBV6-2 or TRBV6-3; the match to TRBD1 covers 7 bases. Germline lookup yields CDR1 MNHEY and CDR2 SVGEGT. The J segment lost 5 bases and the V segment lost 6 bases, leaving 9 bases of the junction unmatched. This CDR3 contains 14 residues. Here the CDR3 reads CASSIQGIGTEAFF. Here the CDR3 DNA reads TGTGCCAGCAGCATACAGGGGATTGGTACTGAAGCTTTCTTT.

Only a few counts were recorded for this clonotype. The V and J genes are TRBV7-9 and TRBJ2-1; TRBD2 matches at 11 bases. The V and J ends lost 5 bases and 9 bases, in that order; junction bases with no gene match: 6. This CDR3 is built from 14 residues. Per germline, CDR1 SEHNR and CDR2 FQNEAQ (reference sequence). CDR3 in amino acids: CASSALTSGIEQFF. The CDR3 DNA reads TGTGCCAGCAGCGCCTTGACTAGCGGGATTGAGCAGTTCTTC.

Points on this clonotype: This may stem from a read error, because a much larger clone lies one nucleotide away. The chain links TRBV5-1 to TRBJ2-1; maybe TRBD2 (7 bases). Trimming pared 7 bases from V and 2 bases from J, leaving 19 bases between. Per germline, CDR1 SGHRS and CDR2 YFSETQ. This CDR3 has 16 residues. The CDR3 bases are TGCGCCAGCGGCGGCGGGACGGGGGGCCCCTACAATGAGCAGTTCTTC. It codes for CASGGGTGGPYNEQFF.

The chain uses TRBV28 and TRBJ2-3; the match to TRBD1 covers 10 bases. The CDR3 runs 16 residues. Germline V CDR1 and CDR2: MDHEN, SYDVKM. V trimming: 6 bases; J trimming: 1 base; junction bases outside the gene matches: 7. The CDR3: CASRRAGTGGTDTQYF. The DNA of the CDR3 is TGTGCCAGCAGGAGAGCCGGGACAGGGGGCACAGATACGCAGTATTTT.

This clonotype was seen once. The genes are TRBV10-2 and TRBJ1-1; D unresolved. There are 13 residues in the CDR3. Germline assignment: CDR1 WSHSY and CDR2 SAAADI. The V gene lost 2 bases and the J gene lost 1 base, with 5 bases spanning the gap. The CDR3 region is CASSETANTEAFF. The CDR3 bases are TGCGCCAGCAGTGAGACGGCGAACACTGAAGCTTTCTTT.

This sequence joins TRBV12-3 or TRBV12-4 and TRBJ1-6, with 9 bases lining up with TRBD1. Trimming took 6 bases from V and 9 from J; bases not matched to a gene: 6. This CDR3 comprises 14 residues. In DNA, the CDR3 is TGTGCCAGCAGGTTCGGACAGGGGAGTTCACCCCTCCACTTT. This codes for CASRFGQGSSPLHF.

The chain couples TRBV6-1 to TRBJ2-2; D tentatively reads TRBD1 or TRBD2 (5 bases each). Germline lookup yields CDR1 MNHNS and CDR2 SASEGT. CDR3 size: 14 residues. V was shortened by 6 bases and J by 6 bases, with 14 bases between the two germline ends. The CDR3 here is CASSQPRGAGELFF. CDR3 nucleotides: TGTGCCAGCAGCCAGCCTAGGGGAGCCGGGGAGCTGTTTTTT.

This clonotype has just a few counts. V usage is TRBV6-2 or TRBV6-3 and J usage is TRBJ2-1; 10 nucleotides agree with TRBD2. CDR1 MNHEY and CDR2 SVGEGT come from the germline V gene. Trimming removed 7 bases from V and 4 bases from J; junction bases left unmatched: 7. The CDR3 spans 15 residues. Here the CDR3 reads CASKRLAGAYNEQFF. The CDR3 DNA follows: TGTGCCAGCAAGAGGCTAGCGGGGGCTTACAATGAGCAGTTCTTC.

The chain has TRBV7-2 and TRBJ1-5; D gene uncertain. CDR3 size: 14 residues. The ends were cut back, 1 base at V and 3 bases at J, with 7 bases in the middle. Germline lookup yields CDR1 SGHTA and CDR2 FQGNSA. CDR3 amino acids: CASSLVAVNQPQHF. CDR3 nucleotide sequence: TGTGCCAGCAGCTTAGTCGCAGTCAATCAGCCCCAGCATTTT.

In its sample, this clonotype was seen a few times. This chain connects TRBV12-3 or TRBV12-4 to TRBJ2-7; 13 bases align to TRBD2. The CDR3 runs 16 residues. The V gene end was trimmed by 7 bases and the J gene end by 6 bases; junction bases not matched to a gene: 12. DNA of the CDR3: TGTGCCAGCACCACCGGACTAGCGGGAGTTCGAGGCGAGCAGTACTTC. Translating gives CASTTGLAGVRGEQYF.

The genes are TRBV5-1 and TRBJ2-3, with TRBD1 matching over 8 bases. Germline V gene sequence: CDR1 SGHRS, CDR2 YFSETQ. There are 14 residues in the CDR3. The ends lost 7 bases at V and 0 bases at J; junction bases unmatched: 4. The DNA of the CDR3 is TGCGCCAGCTGCTCAGGGGGCAGCACAGATACGCAGTATTTT. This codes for CASCSGGSTDTQYF.

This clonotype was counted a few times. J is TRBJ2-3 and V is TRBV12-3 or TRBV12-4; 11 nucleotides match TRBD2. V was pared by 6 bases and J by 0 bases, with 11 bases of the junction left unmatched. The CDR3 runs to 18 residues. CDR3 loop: CASRKQGTSGSSTDTQYF. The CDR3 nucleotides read TGTGCCAGCAGGAAACAAGGGACTAGCGGTTCTAGCACAGATACGCAGTATTTT.

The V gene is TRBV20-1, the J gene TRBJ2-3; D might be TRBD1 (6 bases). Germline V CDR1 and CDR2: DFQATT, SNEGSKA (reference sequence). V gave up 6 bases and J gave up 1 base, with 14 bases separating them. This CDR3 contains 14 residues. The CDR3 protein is CSAGAEWGTDTQYF. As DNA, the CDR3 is TGCAGTGCGGGGGCGGAGTGGGGCACAGATACGCAGTATTTT.

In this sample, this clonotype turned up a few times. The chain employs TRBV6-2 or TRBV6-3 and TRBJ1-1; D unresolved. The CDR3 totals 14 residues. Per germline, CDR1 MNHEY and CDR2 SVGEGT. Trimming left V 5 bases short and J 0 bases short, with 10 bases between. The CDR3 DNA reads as TGTGCCAGCAGTCGTTTACAGCTGAACACTGAAGCTTTCTTT. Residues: CASSRLQLNTEAFF.

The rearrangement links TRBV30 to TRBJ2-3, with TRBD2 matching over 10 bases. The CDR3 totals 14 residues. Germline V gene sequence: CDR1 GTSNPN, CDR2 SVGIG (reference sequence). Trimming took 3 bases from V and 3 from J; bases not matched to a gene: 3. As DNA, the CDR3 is TGTGCCTGGAGGTTAGCGGGAGGAACAGATACGCAGTATTTT. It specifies CAWRLAGGTDTQYF.